These 15 T cell receptor beta chains came from one sample sequenced in a study of shared clonotypes between healthy human individuals. Using immunoSEQ multiplex PCR, the repertoire was profiled, and TCRdb retains in-frame clones only, with some absent. The profile covers millions of clones, with approximately 93% appearing a single time and about 0.41% taken by the ten largest. The sequenced sample was naive CD4+ T cells from PBMCs. Subset indicated: CD45RA+ positively selected. Source of these receptors: a man aged 18 to 29 in good health. Some clones in this sample may be carry-over from other donors' samples.

A note on this clone: The sample has other DNA sequences that encode this CDR3 too. The chain has TRBV15 and TRBJ2-7; possible D gene TRBD1, 5 bases. CDR3 length equals 13 residues. Germline CDR1 LNHNV, CDR2 YYDKDF (reference sequence). V was cut by 0 bases and J by 3 bases, with 6 bases left in between. This chain's CDR3 is CATSRDQGYEQYF. The CDR3 nucleotides read TGTGCCACCAGCAGAGATCAGGGCTACGAGCAGTACTTC. Full variable domain (outside the CDR3, taken from reference TRBV15 and TRBJ2-7): DAMVIQNPRYQVTQFGKPVTLSCSQTLNHNVMYWYQQKSSQAPKLLFHYYDKDFNNEADTPDNFQSRRPNTSFCFLDIRSPGLGDTAMYLCATSRDQGYEQYFGPGTRLTVT.

V gene TRBV5-1 combines with J gene TRBJ1-2, with 7 bases fitting TRBD1. J lost 2 bases, V lost 4 bases, and 5 bases had no gene match. The CDR3 spans 14 residues. CDR1 and CDR2 (germline): SGHRS, YFSETQ. This CDR3 is CASSATTGNYGYTF. As DNA, the CDR3 is TGCGCCAGCAGCGCCACGACAGGGAACTATGGCTACACCTTC.

The CDR3 spells CASSQTSGRANEQYF. In nucleotides, the CDR3 is TGTGCCAGCAGCCAAACTAGCGGGAGGGCCAACGAGCAGTACTTC. V is TRBV7-2 and J is TRBJ2-7, with TRBD2 identical over 13 bases. The V gene end was trimmed by 5 bases and the J gene end by 5 bases; junction bases not matched to a gene: 6. This CDR3 contains 15 residues. Per the germline V gene, CDR1 is SGHTA and CDR2 is FQGNSA.

V is TRBV7-9 and J is TRBJ2-6, with 8 bases matching TRBD1. Germline loops: CDR1 SEHNR, CDR2 FQNEAQ (reference sequence). After removal of 5 bases from V and 5 bases from J, the junction contained 14 bases not matched to a gene. This CDR3 region has 18 residues. CDR3 DNA sequence: TGTGCCAGCAGCCGAATGCCGGGACAGGCTCGGAGGGCCAACGTCCTGACTTTC. It specifies CASSRMPGQARRANVLTF.

This chain links TRBV11-2 with TRBJ2-7; 8 bases align to TRBD1. Per the germline V gene, CDR1 is SGHAT and CDR2 is FQNNGV. V lost 8 bases, J lost 3 bases, and 12 bases stayed unmatched. CDR3 length: 15 amino acids. CDR3 protein: CASAPGGSRFYEQYF. The CDR3 nucleotides are TGTGCCAGCGCTCCAGGGGGCTCTCGATTCTACGAGCAGTACTTC.

The V call is TRBV6-4, the J call TRBJ1-5, with 9 positions matching TRBD1. CDR1 is MRHNA and CDR2 is SNTAGT in the germline V gene. The ends lost 6 bases at V and 0 bases at J; junction bases unmatched: 6. This CDR3 region has 16 residues. The CDR3 is CASRERDRDSNQPQHF. For the CDR3, the DNA is TGTGCCAGCAGAGAACGGGACAGGGATAGCAATCAGCCCCAGCATTTT.

The CDR3 is CSVLPTLTPVRGYTF. DNA for the CDR3: TGCAGCGTTCTTCCGACACTTACCCCGGTGAGGGGCTACACCTTC. This chain joins TRBV29-1 and TRBJ1-2; D is undetermined. Trimming took off 5 bases at V and 8 bases at J, with 24 bases between the two ends. The CDR3 runs to 15 residues. Germline V gene sequence: CDR1 SQVTM, CDR2 ANQGSEA.

Note on this clone: Different DNA sequences within this sample yield the same CDR3. The rearrangement joins TRBV2 to TRBJ2-3; possibly TRBD2 for D (6 bases). The CDR3 is 14 residues long. V was cut by 6 bases and J by 0 bases, with 10 bases left in between. The germline V gene has CDR1 SNHLY and CDR2 FYNNEI. The CDR3 protein is CASSSGTSTDTQYF. Here the CDR3 DNA reads TGTGCCAGCAGCTCCGGGACTAGCACAGATACGCAGTATTTT.

The genes are TRBV29-1 and TRBJ2-1; D not resolved. The CDR3 is 14 residues long. Trimming left V 7 bases short and J 6 bases short, with 19 bases between. Germline values: CDR1 SQVTM, CDR2 ANQGSEA. The CDR3 DNA sequence: TGCAGCGCCATCGCTTTCGTCCACCCCAATGAGCAGTTCTTC. Its translation is CSAIAFVHPNEQFF.

This clone has only one observation. The chain couples TRBV19 to TRBJ2-1; 9 bases fit TRBD2. There are 15 residues in the CDR3. J was trimmed by 2 bases and V by 1 base; bases with no gene match: 0. Germline loops: CDR1 LNHDA, CDR2 SQIVND (reference sequence). The CDR3 region is CASSIGLAAYNEQFF. For the CDR3, the DNA is TGTGCCAGTAGTATAGGACTAGCGGCCTACAATGAGCAGTTCTTC. Using reference TRBV19 and TRBJ2-1 for the parts outside the CDR3, the full variable domain is DGGITQSPKYLFRKEGQNVTLSCEQNLNHDAMYWYRQDPGQGLRLIYYSQIVNDFQKGDIAEGYSVSREKKESFPLTVTSAQKNPTAFYLCASSIGLAAYNEQFFGPGTRLTVL.

The V gene is TRBV11-1, the J gene TRBJ2-1, with TRBD1 as a possible D gene (6 bases). The CDR3 totals 13 residues. Trimming removed 2 bases from V and 11 bases from J, with 13 bases in between. Germline V lookup: CDR1 SGHAT, CDR2 FQDESV (reference sequence). CDR3 bases: TGTGCCAGCAGCTTATTACAGGGTGTCCAGCAGTTCTTC. Encoded protein: CASSLLQGVQQFF. The entire variable domain, with the rest obtained from reference TRBV11-1 and TRBJ2-1, is as follows: EAEVAQSPRYKITEKSQAVAFWCDPISGHATLYWYRQILGQGPELLVQFQDESVVDDSQLPKDRFSAERLKGVDSTLKIQPAELGDSAMYLCASSLLQGVQQFFGPGTRLTVL.

The chain joins TRBV25-1 to TRBJ2-7; D is unresolved. Looked up from germline, CDR1 is MGHDK and CDR2 is SYGVNS. This CDR3 is built from 12 residues. Trimming pared 6 bases from V and 5 bases from J, leaving 11 bases between. This CDR3 is CASSPLGHEQYF. In DNA form, the CDR3 reads TGTGCCAGCAGCCCTCTCGGTCACGAGCAGTACTTC.

J is TRBJ2-1 and V is TRBV5-1, with TRBD2 matching 8 bases. V shed 2 bases and J 4 bases; nucleotides not matched to a gene: 11. Germline V gives CDR1 SGHRS, CDR2 YFSETQ. This CDR3 is built from 17 residues. In DNA, the CDR3 is TGCGCCAGCAGCTTCCAGCTGGCGGGAGGAAATTACAATGAGCAGTTCTTC. This translates into CASSFQLAGGNYNEQFF.

V gene TRBV4-1 combines with J gene TRBJ2-7, with 7 bases matching TRBD1. The CDR3 length is 16 residues. Germline values: CDR1 MGHRA, CDR2 YSYEKL. Trimming removed 1 base from V and 3 bases from J; junction bases left unmatched: 9. In nucleotides, the CDR3 is TGCGCCAGCAGCCAAGTTGAGGGACAGATGGACTACGAGCAGTACTTC. Its protein is CASSQVEGQMDYEQYF.

This chain joins TRBV11-2 and TRBJ2-3; D remains ambiguous. The V and J ends lost 4 bases and 10 bases respectively, with 9 bases between them. The V gene's germline CDR1 is SGHAT and CDR2 FQNNGV. The CDR3 is made up of 11 amino acids. As DNA, the CDR3 is TGTGCCAGCAGCTCCAGACTTGCGCAGTATTTT. As protein: CASSSRLAQYF.